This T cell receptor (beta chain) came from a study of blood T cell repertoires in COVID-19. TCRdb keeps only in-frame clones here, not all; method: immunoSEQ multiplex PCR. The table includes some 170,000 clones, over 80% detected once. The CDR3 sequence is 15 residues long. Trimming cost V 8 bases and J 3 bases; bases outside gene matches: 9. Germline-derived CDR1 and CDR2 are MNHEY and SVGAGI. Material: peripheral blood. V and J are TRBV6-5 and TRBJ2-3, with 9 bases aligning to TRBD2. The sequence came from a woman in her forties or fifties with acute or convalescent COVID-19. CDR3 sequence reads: CASCRTSDVTDTQYF. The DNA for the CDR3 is TGTGCCAGCTGCCGGACTAGCGATGTGACAGATACGCAGTATTTT.